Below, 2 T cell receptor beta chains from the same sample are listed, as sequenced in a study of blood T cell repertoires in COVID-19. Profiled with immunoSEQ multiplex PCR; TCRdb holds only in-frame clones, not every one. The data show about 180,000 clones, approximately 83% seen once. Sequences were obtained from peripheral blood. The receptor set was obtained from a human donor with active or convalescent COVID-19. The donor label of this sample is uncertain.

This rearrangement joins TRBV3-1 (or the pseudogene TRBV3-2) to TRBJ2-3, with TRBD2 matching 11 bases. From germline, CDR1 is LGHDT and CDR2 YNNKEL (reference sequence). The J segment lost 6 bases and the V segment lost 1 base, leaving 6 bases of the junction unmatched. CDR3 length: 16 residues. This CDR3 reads CASSQGSSGGRDTQYF. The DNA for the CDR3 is TGTGCCAGCAGCCAAGGCTCTAGCGGGGGGCGGGATACGCAGTATTTT.

CDR3 DNA sequence: TGTGCCAGTTTACTAGCGGAAACAGATACGCAGTATTTT. Its protein is CASLLAETDTQYF. The gene calls are TRBV7-9 and TRBJ2-3; 8 nucleotides align to TRBD2. The CDR3 runs 13 residues. V lost 9 bases to trimming and J lost 3 bases; unmatched junction nucleotides: 5. Germline assignment: CDR1 SEHNR and CDR2 FQNEAQ (reference sequence).